Presented here are 26 T cell receptor beta chains from one specimen sequenced in a study of T cells of healthy individuals. TCRdb processed the 5' RACE reads anew with MiXCR; each CDR3 protein has one entry. The repertoire holds 55,000 to 65,000 distinct CDR3 sequences, with around 15% as singletons. These receptors were taken from a human donor in good health.

This clonotype was counted a few times. This sequence joins TRBV4-1 and TRBJ2-3; TRBD2 might be the D (6 bases). CDR3 size: 15 residues. The V end was cut by 1 base, the J end by 1 base, with 9 bases between. Germline V lookup: CDR1 MGHRA, CDR2 YSYEKL. The CDR3, as DNA: TGCGCCAGCAGCCAAGCAGCGGGCCGCACAGATACGCAGTATTTT. Translating it yields CASSQAAGRTDTQYF.

This clonotype occurred a few times. The chain carries TRBV19 and TRBJ2-3, with 14 bases that match TRBD2. Germline V gives CDR1 LNHDA, CDR2 SQIVND (reference sequence). Trimming at V came to 5 bases and at J to 4 bases, leaving 2 bases not matched to a gene. The CDR3 is 15 residues long. The CDR3 region is CASSLTSGGADTQYF. As DNA, the CDR3 is TGTGCCAGTAGTCTGACTAGCGGGGGGGCAGATACGCAGTATTTT.

This clonotype was counted between two and nine times. The chain carries TRBV3-1 and TRBJ2-3, with 7 bases identical to TRBD2. The CDR3 runs 16 residues. V lost 2 bases, J lost 3 bases, and 8 bases stayed unmatched. The germline gives CDR1 LGHDT, CDR2 YNNKEL (reference sequence). The DNA of the CDR3 is TGTGCCAGCAGCCAACCAAGACTAGCCGGTACAGATACGCAGTATTTT. This gives the protein CASSQPRLAGTDTQYF.

The chain couples TRBV5-1 to TRBJ2-1; maybe TRBD2 (6 bases). This CDR3 spans 16 amino acids. Trimming removed 4 bases from V and 1 base from J, with 15 bases in between. The germline V gene encodes CDR1 SGHRS and CDR2 YFSETQ. The CDR3 bases are TGCGCCAGCAGCAGACTAGGATCAGGGTCCTACAATGAGCAGTTCTTC. Translation: CASSRLGSGSYNEQFF.

This clonotype is classed as medium-sized (0.01 to 0.1%). The V and J genes are TRBV28 and TRBJ2-1; TRBD1 or TRBD2 may be the D gene (5 bases each). V was cut by 6 bases and J by 7 bases, with 16 bases left in between. CDR3 length equals 14 residues. Per the germline V gene, CDR1 is MDHEN and CDR2 is SYDVKM. The DNA of the CDR3 is TGTGCCAGCAGGCCGCCGGGACCCACGAATGAGCAGTTCTTC. Its translation is CASRPPGPTNEQFF.

This clonotype was seen at least ten times. The chain joins TRBV30 to TRBJ1-3; D ambiguous. The CDR3 spans 12 residues. V lost 4 bases, J lost 0 bases, and 4 bases lay in between. Germline values: CDR1 GTSNPN, CDR2 SVGIG (reference sequence). The CDR3 loop reads CAWTDSGNTIYF. DNA for the CDR3: TGTGCCTGGACAGACTCTGGAAACACCATATATTTT.

This clonotype has at least ten counts. The chain couples TRBV14 to TRBJ2-2; 7 bases agree with TRBD1. The CDR3 spans 14 residues. Germline CDR1 and CDR2: SGHDN and FVKESK. J gave up 4 bases and V 8 bases, and 7 bases lay outside the gene matches. The CDR3 protein is CASGDSHLTGELFF. CDR3 nucleotide sequence: TGTGCCAGCGGGGACAGCCATCTCACCGGGGAGCTGTTTTTT.

This clonotype came up a few times. This rearrangement joins TRBV27 to TRBJ2-7; 12 bases map to TRBD2. This CDR3 spans 16 amino acids. Germline trimming cut 3 bases from V and 3 bases from J; bases unmatched to any gene: 6. Germline V gene lookup returns CDR1 MNHEY and CDR2 SMNVEV (reference sequence). CDR3 DNA: TGTGCCAGCAGTTTTTTCGGACTAGCGGGGTTCTACGAGCAGTACTTC. Translated, it gives CASSFFGLAGFYEQYF.

This clonotype has at least ten counts. This chain links TRBV20-1 with TRBJ1-2; unclear D gene. The CDR3 consists of 13 residues. Trimming left V 5 bases short and J 2 bases short, with 12 bases between. Germline assignment: CDR1 DFQATT and CDR2 SNEGSKA (reference sequence). In DNA, the CDR3 is TGCAGTGCTGCCCAGAGAAAGAACTATGGCTACACCTTC. This sequence encodes CSAAQRKNYGYTF.

The J gene is TRBJ1-1, the V gene TRBV5-1; possible D gene TRBD1, 6 bases. CDR1 is SGHRS and CDR2 is YFSETQ in the germline V gene. This CDR3 has 14 residues. Between the trimmed V and J ends, which lost 1 base and 5 bases, there was a span of 12 bases. The CDR3 is CASSLRKGTTEAFF. The CDR3 DNA is TGCGCCAGCAGCTTGCGCAAAGGGACAACTGAAGCTTTCTTT.

This clonotype has more than one count but fewer than ten. The chain combines TRBV6-2 or TRBV6-3 with TRBJ2-1, with 14 bases that match TRBD2. Germline assignment: CDR1 MNHEY and CDR2 SVGEGT. The CDR3 is 16 amino acids. After removal of 4 bases from V and 8 bases from J, the junction contained 7 bases not matched to a gene. The chain's CDR3 is CASSSGTSGRRDEQFF. CDR3 in DNA: TGTGCCAGCAGTTCCGGGACTAGCGGGAGAAGGGATGAGCAGTTCTTC.

CDR3 DNA sequence: TGCGCCAGCAGTCCGGACTACCCCAGCTACGGCTCCTACAATGAGCAGTTCTTC. It specifies CASSPDYPSYGSYNEQFF. The chain has TRBV10-1 and TRBJ2-1; a weak D match, TRBD2 (6 bases). CDR1 WNHNN and CDR2 SYGVQD come from the germline V gene (reference sequence). This CDR3 contains 18 residues. The V and J ends lost 5 bases and 0 bases respectively, with 20 bases between them.

This clonotype was seen a few times. As DNA, the CDR3 is TGTGCCAGCAGCTCGATGACGTCGCCTAGCTCCTACGAGCAGTACTTC. This gives the protein CASSSMTSPSSYEQYF. V gene TRBV7-9 combines with J gene TRBJ2-7; D unclear. Germline V gene data show CDR1 as SEHNR and CDR2 as FQNEAQ (reference sequence). The ends were cut back, 4 bases at V and 0 bases at J, with 16 bases in the middle. The CDR3 length is 16 residues. Full variable domain (rest looked up from reference TRBV7-9 and TRBJ2-7): DTGVSQNPRHKITKRGQNVTFRCDPISEHNRLYWYRQTLGQGPEFLTYFQNEAQLEKSRLLSDRFSAERPKGSFSTLEIQRTEQGDSAMYLCASSSMTSPSSYEQYFGPGTRLTVT.

Ten or more counts support this clonotype. This chain joins TRBV5-6 and TRBJ2-1; TRBD1 agrees at 11 bases. Germline V lookup: CDR1 SGHDT, CDR2 YYEEEE. Trimming took 2 bases from V and 10 from J; bases not matched to a gene: 11. This CDR3 region has 16 residues. In DNA, the CDR3 is TGTGCCAGCAGCTTTAAAGGGACAGGGGGGGTTGAGGAGCAGTTCTTC. It encodes CASSFKGTGGVEEQFF.

The table lists this clonotype with many counts. The chain employs TRBV7-9 and TRBJ1-1, with 9 nucleotides matching TRBD1. Germline V CDR1 and CDR2: SEHNR, FQNEAQ (reference sequence). The V and J ends lost 3 bases and 3 bases, in that order; junction bases with no gene match: 2. The CDR3 consists of 14 residues. CDR3 loop: CASSFGTGYTEAFF. The CDR3 DNA is TGTGCCAGCAGCTTTGGGACAGGGTACACTGAAGCTTTCTTT.

Many counts were recorded for this clonotype. The rearrangement links TRBV12-3 or TRBV12-4 to TRBJ2-3; 7 bases agree with TRBD1. The CDR3 covers 17 residues. Losses at the gene ends were 5 bases for V and 5 bases for J; bases not matched to a gene: 16. The CDR3 loop reads CASSQSGTDTWGDTQYF. In DNA, the CDR3 is TGTGCCAGCAGTCAATCCGGGACAGATACCTGGGGAGATACGCAGTATTTT.

This clonotype occurred many times. The J gene is TRBJ2-1, the V gene TRBV29-1; D not resolved. CDR1 is SQVTM and CDR2 is ANQGSEA in the germline V gene. Trimming took 6 bases from V and 1 from J, leaving 10 bases between them. CDR3 size: 13 residues. CDR3 sequence (DNA): TGCAGCGTATATAGGGTATCCTACAATGAGCAGTTCTTC. This codes for CSVYRVSYNEQFF.

V gene TRBV29-1 combines with J gene TRBJ2-3, with TRBD2 matching 8 bases. Germline V gives CDR1 SQVTM, CDR2 ANQGSEA. This CDR3 has 12 amino acids. Germline trimming cut 4 bases from V and 14 bases from J; bases unmatched to any gene: 11. Written as DNA, the CDR3 is TGCAGCGTTGTTGTGAGCGGGGGCCCCCCGTATTTT. Translation gives CSVVVSGGPPYF.

This clonotype was seen at least ten times. The chain has TRBV5-6 and TRBJ1-1, with D maybe TRBD1 (5 bases). Germline V gives CDR1 SGHDT, CDR2 YYEEEE. Trimming took off 2 bases at V and 6 bases at J, with 11 bases between the two ends. The CDR3 contains 13 residues. The CDR3 DNA is TGTGCCAGCAGCTTCTGGGGGGGGGCTGAAGCTTTCTTT. Its translation: CASSFWGGAEAFF.

This clonotype was detected only a few times. This chain links TRBV5-1 with TRBJ1-4; D uncertain. CDR1 and CDR2 from the germline V gene are SGHRS and YFSETQ. The ends were cut back, 1 base at V and 4 bases at J, with 8 bases in the middle. The CDR3 extends over 14 amino acids. The CDR3 sequence: CASSLHQDNEKLFF. The DNA for the CDR3 is TGCGCCAGCAGCTTGCACCAAGATAATGAAAAACTGTTTTTT.

This clonotype was seen only a few times. The chain is built from TRBV6-5 and TRBJ2-2; possible D gene TRBD2, 6 bases. V gave up 3 bases and J gave up 9 bases, with 11 bases separating them. Per the germline V gene, CDR1 is MNHEY and CDR2 is SVGAGI. The CDR3 has 13 amino acids. This CDR3 is CASSYMGGRELFF. CDR3 in DNA: TGTGCCAGCAGTTATATGGGAGGCCGGGAGCTGTTTTTT.

This clonotype showed up many times. The chain links TRBV29-1 to TRBJ1-1; D uncertain. The CDR3 spans 12 residues. Deletions cut 2 bases from V and 1 base from J, with 5 bases between. The germline V gene has CDR1 SQVTM and CDR2 ANQGSEA. Here the CDR3 DNA reads TGCAGCGTTGAAAGGCGGAACACTGAAGCTTTCTTT. Its translation is CSVERRNTEAFF.

There are many counts of this clonotype. The chain employs TRBV29-1 and TRBJ1-2; D gene unclear. V shed 4 bases and J shed 6 bases, with 18 bases lying between them. CDR3 length: 14 residues. Germline V gene sequence: CDR1 SQVTM, CDR2 ANQGSEA. The CDR3 coding sequence is TGCAGCGTTGTAGAACGGAGGGCGTTGGATGGCTACACCTTC. Residues: CSVVERRALDGYTF.

This clonotype is labeled medium-sized (0.01 to 0.1%). The genes are TRBV29-1 and TRBJ2-7; 7 nucleotides agree with TRBD1. Looked up from germline, CDR1 is SQVTM and CDR2 is ANQGSEA. Trimming removed 6 bases from V and 2 bases from J; junction bases left unmatched: 7. The CDR3 is 13 amino acids. The DNA of the CDR3 is TGCAGCGTAGACAGACAGGGCACCTACGAGCAGTACTTC. Its protein is CSVDRQGTYEQYF.

The chain couples TRBV20-1 to TRBJ1-4; TRBD1 matches at 8 bases. Germline assignment: CDR1 DFQATT and CDR2 SNEGSKA (reference sequence). Trimming cost V 3 bases and J 3 bases; bases outside gene matches: 6. This CDR3 spans 15 amino acids. The CDR3 DNA follows: TGCAGTGCTAGGGACACGACAGGGGCTAATGAAAAACTGTTTTTT. It is translated as CSARDTTGANEKLFF.

Many counts were recorded for this clonotype. The rearrangement links TRBV5-1 to TRBJ2-5; TRBD2 is a possible D gene (6 bases). The V end lost 4 bases, the J end lost 4 bases, and 17 bases lay between the germline ends. Germline CDR1 is SGHRS and CDR2 is YFSETQ. The CDR3 is 15 residues long. For the CDR3, the DNA is TGCGCCAGCAGCCCCGGAGGTAGGGGAGGAGAGACCCAGTACTTC. Amino acids: CASSPGGRGGETQYF.